Listed below are T cell receptor beta chains from one sample, sequenced in a study of vaccination and CD4 T cells after COVID-19. Via MiXCR, TCRdb re-called the PCR reads, giving one row per CDR3 protein. The sample lists some 11,000 distinct CDR3 sequences, roughly 60% occurring once. Antigens of these TCRs are unknown. The material sequenced was CD4+ T cells from blood, cultured in vitro, taken before SARS-CoV-2 vaccination. The receptors originated from a human donor who had recovered from COVID-19. CDR3s include the opening cysteine and the closing phenylalanine or tryptophan. Fields, in order: D gene, J gene, clone size, V gene, CDR3 protein, CDR3 DNA. The D gene is left open where the match is weak. Expanded clones are given a class, and other clones once, few, many or no size at all.

. TRBJ1-6 . TRBV7-2 CASSFFRGSSYNSPLHF TGTGCCAGCAGCTTCTTCAGGGGTAGCTCCTATAATTCACCCCTCCACTTT
. TRBJ2-3 . TRBV7-9 CASSLGLNTDTQYF TGTGCCAGCAGCTTAGGCCTAAACACAGATACGCAGTATTTT
. TRBJ2-7 . TRBV7-6 CASSTSDGTFYEQYF TGTGCCAGCAGCACCTCGGACGGCACCTTCTACGAGCAGTACTTC
. TRBJ1-5 few TRBV20-1 CSASSSSWGNQPQHF TGCAGTGCTAGTTCGTCTTCGTGGGGCAATCAGCCCCAGCATTTT
. TRBJ1-6 . TRBV9 CASSVAADNNSPLHF TGTGCCAGCAGCGTAGCGGCGGACAATAATTCACCCCTCCACTTT
. TRBJ1-6 few TRBV2 CASSDNRPGGSPLHF TGTGCCAGCAGTGACAATCGGCCCGGGGGTTCACCCCTCCACTTT
. TRBJ1-6 few TRBV7-9 CASSLLSLNSPLHF TGTGCCAGCAGCTTATTATCCTTGAATTCACCCCTCCACTTT
. TRBJ2-3 few TRBV10-3 CAISDGGVSTDTQYF TGTGCCATCAGTGACGGCGGGGTTAGCACAGATACGCAGTATTTT
TRBD2 TRBJ2-3 . TRBV28 CASSFFSASGVTDTQYF TGTGCCAGCAGTTTCTTTTCTGCAAGCGGGGTCACAGATACGCAGTATTTT
TRBD1 TRBJ2-5 . TRBV25-1 CASSDWVGTGETQYF TGTGCCAGCAGTGATTGGGTCGGGACAGGGGAGACCCAGTACTTC